A single sample gave rise to the 16 T cell receptor beta chains below, sequenced in a study of CD8+ T cells in alopecia areata (dated by TCRdb to 2017 to 2018). The library came from the immunoSEQ multiplex PCR assay. For TCR sequencing, RNA was extracted from every sample and reverse transcribed into cDNA to serve as template. This is the immuneACCESS table as TCRdb keeps it, with only in-frame sequences that have V and J called. A part of the clones is gone; compared with another copy, unresolved V genes explain less than half, and the rest is unexplained. The sample contains around 200,000 clones, around three fifths of them found a single time. The ten largest clones capture approximately 12% of the sample. Read against the paper, the sample's time point label means: about 5 months on oral tofacitinib. In light of the paper, this sample's treatment or condition label describes: oral pan-JAK inhibitor, 5-10 mg twice daily.

Source: CD8+ T cells sorted from blood, taken at week 24, from a patient treated with tofacitinib. These receptor sequences come from a human donor with alopecia areata.

This clone was observed a handful of times. This chain connects TRBV29-1 to TRBJ2-2; the D is unclear. CDR1 SQVTM and CDR2 ANQGSEA come from the germline V gene. Trimming left V 7 bases short and J 5 bases short, with 8 bases between. This CDR3 is built from 11 residues. CDR3 loop: CSGGSTGELFF. The CDR3 DNA reads TGCAGCGGAGGAAGTACCGGGGAGCTGTTTTTT.

The J gene is TRBJ2-7, the V gene TRBV4-2; tentative D call: TRBD1 (5 bases). Germline-derived CDR1 and CDR2 are LGHNA and YNFKEQ. Between the trimmed V and J ends, which lost 5 bases and 7 bases, there was a span of 12 bases. CDR3 size: 12 residues. The DNA of the CDR3 is TGTGCCAGCAGCTTAGGGTCAGGGGAGCAGTACTTC. Protein sequence: CASSLGSGEQYF.

The chain couples TRBV29-1 to TRBJ1-3; TRBD1 might be the D (5 bases). V was trimmed by 3 bases and J by 3 bases, leaving 9 bases between them. The CDR3 consists of 13 residues. From germline, CDR1 is SQVTM and CDR2 ANQGSEA. CDR3 coding DNA: TGCAGCGTTGATTCGGGGGTTGGAAACACCATATATTTT. Translating gives CSVDSGVGNTIYF.

This clone was detected only once. The chain recombines TRBV2 with TRBJ2-1; TRBD1 aligns across 9 bases. The germline V gene has CDR1 SNHLY and CDR2 FYNNEI. This CDR3 has 15 amino acids. J gave up 2 bases and V 6 bases, and 5 bases lay outside the gene matches. The CDR3 nucleotides are TGTGCCAGCAGCGCCCGGGACAGGGCCTACAATGAGCAGTTCTTC. Protein: CASSARDRAYNEQFF.

Points on this clone: This is likely a read error, given that the CDR3 carries no conserved phenylalanine or tryptophan at its end. The chain uses TRBV29-1 and TRBJ2-3; D gene unclear. Germline V CDR1 and CDR2: SQVTM, ANQGSEA. The CDR3 runs 14 residues. V was pared by 6 bases and J by 5 bases, with 18 bases between. In DNA, the CDR3 is TGCAGCGTCGAACATCGGGTTTTAGGAGATACGCAGTATGTT. Translation gives CSVEHRVLGDTQYV.

In nucleotides, the CDR3 is TGTGCCAGCAGCCTCGGGACAGACACTGAAGCTTTCTTT. This translates into CASSLGTDTEAFF. J is TRBJ1-1 and V is TRBV5-6; the match to TRBD1 covers 7 bases. CDR3 length: 13 amino acids. Per germline, CDR1 SGHDT and CDR2 YYEEEE. V lost 4 bases, J lost 3 bases, and 3 bases stayed unmatched.

The rearrangement uses TRBV7-3 and TRBJ2-1; 10 positions match TRBD1. This CDR3 region has 15 residues. The germline V gene has CDR1 SGHTA and CDR2 FQGTGA. The trim removed 1 base at V and 9 bases at J, leaving 6 bases unmatched. The CDR3 is CASSLKDRGSGEQFF. The CDR3 bases are TGTGCCAGCAGCTTAAAGGACAGGGGGTCCGGTGAGCAGTTCTTC.

The chain links TRBV7-8 to TRBJ2-5; weak D call: TRBD2 (5 bases). The CDR3 totals 14 residues. Germline CDR1 SGHVS, CDR2 FQNEAQ. The V end lost 8 bases, the J end lost 1 base, and 14 bases lay between the germline ends. This CDR3 is CASRIRGIQETQYF. CDR3 DNA sequence: TGTGCCAGCCGCATTAGAGGGATCCAAGAGACCCAGTACTTC.

The rearrangement links TRBV2 to TRBJ2-7, with TRBD2 matching 7 bases. The CDR3 is made up of 13 amino acids. V gave up 8 bases and J gave up 1 base; unmatched junction bases: 5. Germline values: CDR1 SNHLY, CDR2 FYNNEI. The CDR3 region has the DNA TGTGCCAGCGGGGGGGAAAATTCCTACGAGCAGTACTTC. Translation: CASGGENSYEQYF.

In its sample, this clone was seen a few times. This chain links TRBV30 with TRBJ2-5, with 10 positions matching TRBD1. CDR1 is GTSNPN and CDR2 is SVGIG in the germline V gene (reference sequence). V gave up 2 bases and J gave up 5 bases; unmatched junction bases: 8. The CDR3 loop spans 15 amino acids. The CDR3 nucleotides read TGTGCCTGGAGTCCCTCAGACAGGGGGCAGGAGACCCAGTACTTC. It is translated as CAWSPSDRGQETQYF.

This clone was detected a few times. The chain couples TRBV29-1 to TRBJ2-2; 8 bases agree with TRBD1. The CDR3 totals 14 residues. Germline CDR1 SQVTM, CDR2 ANQGSEA. The V segment lost 1 base and the J segment 4 bases; nucleotides outside the gene matches: 2. The CDR3 coding sequence is TGCAGCGTTGAAGGGACAGGGTTCACCGGGGAGCTGTTTTTT. Amino acids: CSVEGTGFTGELFF.

The chain is built from TRBV7-8 and TRBJ2-5; D call uncertain. V lost 0 bases to trimming and J lost 1 base, with 24 bases between them. The CDR3 extends over 20 amino acids. The germline gives CDR1 SGHVS, CDR2 FQNEAQ. The CDR3 DNA follows: TGTGCCAGCAGCTTAGCGTCGAGGTGGTACAGCAGAAAAATCCAAGAGACCCAGTACTTC. It translates to CASSLASRWYSRKIQETQYF.

This clone has just a few counts. The rearrangement links TRBV29-1 to TRBJ2-7, with D possibly being TRBD1 (6 bases). The CDR3 length is 16 residues. V lost 1 base and J lost 0, with 16 bases in between. Germline loops: CDR1 SQVTM, CDR2 ANQGSEA. The CDR3 coding sequence is TGCAGCGTTGAAGGACCGGGACACCAACACTCCTACGAGCAGTACTTC. This translates into CSVEGPGHQHSYEQYF.

DNA of the CDR3: TGCGCCAGCAGCTACGCGGGGGGAAGCACAGATACGCAGTATTTT. Translating it yields CASSYAGGSTDTQYF. The V call is TRBV5-1, the J call TRBJ2-3, with 8 positions matching TRBD2. The length of the CDR3 is 15 residues. V was clipped by 3 bases and J by 0 bases; unmatched bases: 3. CDR1 and CDR2 (germline): SGHRS, YFSETQ.

This chain uses TRBV14 with TRBJ1-2, with D possibly matching TRBD1 (5 bases). The CDR3 extends over 16 amino acids. CDR1 and CDR2 from the germline V gene are SGHDN and FVKESK. V was clipped by 3 bases and J by 6 bases, with 20 bases between them. The CDR3 reads CASSQNHVGAKDGYTF. The DNA for the CDR3 is TGTGCCAGCAGCCAGAATCATGTCGGGGCCAAAGATGGCTACACCTTC.

This rearrangement joins TRBV10-3 to TRBJ2-1; no firm D call. This CDR3 spans 14 amino acids. The V and J ends lost 4 bases and 5 bases respectively, with 12 bases between them. Germline values: CDR1 ENHRY, CDR2 SYGVKD. The CDR3 here is CAISVEATNNEQFF. In nucleotides, the CDR3 is TGTGCCATCAGTGTAGAGGCGACGAACAATGAGCAGTTCTTC.